This is a list of T cell receptor beta chains from one sample in a study of circulating CD8 cells and anti-PD-1 response in melanoma. Using its own MiXCR run on the reads, TCRdb lists one record per CDR3 protein. The table shows over a thousand distinct CDR3 sequences, with 10% to 11% occurring only once. The sequences come from CD8+ T cells from PBMCs, collected at baseline or after one month of anti-PD-1 therapy (not recorded which). The receptor source for this set is a human donor with melanoma. CDR3s include the opening cysteine and the closing phenylalanine or tryptophan.

v_gene	j_gene	CDR3aa
TRBV5-5	TRBJ2-7	CASSFTGDEQYF
TRBV12-3/TRBV12-4	TRBJ2-3	CASSPSSTDTQYF
TRBV5-8	TRBJ2-7	CASSLGEGNEQYF
TRBV5-6	TRBJ2-5	CASSFHGRALLETQYF
TRBV5-8	TRBJ2-2	CASSRSGGLDTGELFF
TRBV20-1	TRBJ2-1	CSASPTSGAYNEQFF
TRBV2	TRBJ1-5	CASRTDRSTPSNQPQHF
TRBV27	TRBJ2-7	CASRPTGYTHEQYF
TRBV11-3	TRBJ2-2	CASSLEVTGELFF
TRBV19	TRBJ2-1	CASSIVGTAYNEQFF
TRBV11-3	TRBJ2-1	CASSFPAGGNEQFF
TRBV27	TRBJ2-2	CASLLYYNTGELFF
TRBV9	TRBJ2-1	CASSVEGDEQFF
TRBV12-3/TRBV12-4	TRBJ2-3	CASSFPMGGGGTDTQYF
TRBV12-3/TRBV12-4	TRBJ2-7	CASSFAGTVYEQYF
TRBV29-1	TRBJ2-7	CSAGTGTYEQYF
TRBV9	TRBJ1-1	CASSAWDRDEAFF
TRBV20-1	TRBJ2-7	CSAIRTGGYEQYF
TRBV5-6	TRBJ1-5	CASSLGGINQPQHF
TRBV27	TRBJ2-1	CASALGGDNEQFF
TRBV19	TRBJ2-1	CASRLGSGEQFF
TRBV19	TRBJ2-5	CASRGLTGSAETQYF
TRBV5-1	TRBJ2-7	CASSYDTYIYEQYF
TRBV19	TRBJ2-7	CASRTTSGGYYEQYF
TRBV27	TRBJ2-7	CASRPEMGFDEQYF
TRBV2	TRBJ2-3	CASSAAGGPSTDTQYF
TRBV19	TRBJ1-1	CASSIQGPTEAFF
TRBV25-1	TRBJ1-3	CASSAGTGNAIYF
TRBV7-2	TRBJ1-2	CASFQGGLPYGYTF
TRBV13	TRBJ2-3	CASSKRTSGGGDTQYF
TRBV19	TRBJ1-2	CASRDNSVYYGYTF
TRBV15	TRBJ2-3	CATSQERGLTDTQYF
TRBV9	TRBJ1-2	CASSVEGQFTF
TRBV19	TRBJ1-1	CASSIVVQPREQAFF
TRBV27	TRBJ2-2	CASRIGPLSGELFF
TRBV2	TRBJ2-1	CASSEARGLNEQFF
TRBV19	TRBJ2-5	CASSIGLEETQYF
TRBV21-1	TRBJ2-1	CAHTAPRLEMNNEQFF
TRBV12-3/TRBV12-4	TRBJ2-1	CASSPFSGPQFF
TRBV7-3	TRBJ2-5	CASSLSGGARETQYF
TRBV20-1	TRBJ2-7	CSARGQGSYEQYF
TRBV4-1	TRBJ2-1	CASSQDRAGYNEQFF
TRBV7-3	TRBJ2-5	CASSLGTGWQETQYF
TRBV18	TRBJ2-5	CASSPDRDVADQETQYF
TRBV28	TRBJ2-5	CASSYSGSRRETQYF